This T cell receptor beta chain was recorded in a study of blood T cells in healthy people across ages. Caucasian, healthy and from Russia, the donors were aged between about 6 and 100. Deletions cut 1 base from V and 2 bases from J, with 7 bases between. CDR1 LGHNT and CDR2 FRNRAP come from the germline V gene. This CDR3 contains 14 residues. With a J-beta primer mix and a sample-barcoded 5' primer, a second PCR ran about 7 to 11 cycles. Each cDNA molecule received a tag from a template-switch adaptor that had 12 random nucleotides. TCRdb independently ran MiXCR on the 5' RACE reads; one entry per CDR3 protein. The sample contains 650,000 to 800,000 distinct CDR3 sequences, roughly 44% of which appear only once. Points from the study as a whole: Diversity of TCR beta per million T cells declined in a roughly linear way with age.

Of note for this clonotype: Its cognate antigen is unknown.

V and J are TRBV12-5 and TRBJ2-3; the D gene is possibly TRBD1 (6 bases). The clonotype comes from a man in his sixties in good health. The sequenced sample was blood. The CDR3 DNA reads TGTGCTAGTGGTTTGGGGGACAACACAGATACGCAGTATTTT. This codes for CASGLGDNTDTQYF.